This T cell receptor beta chain derives from a study of CD8 T cells in ankylosing spondylitis. This CDR3 is 14 amino acids long. Germline assignment: CDR1 MDHEN and CDR2 SYDVKM. Trimming took off 6 bases at V and 3 bases at J, with 14 bases between the two ends. Making the TCR beta libraries involved quantitative 5'-RACE with molecular barcodes. TCRdb used MiXCR to reprocess the 5' RACE reads, holding one entry per CDR3 protein. The sample yields some 700,000 distinct CDR3 sequences, over 15% seen once. This clonotype was counted at least ten times. Its specificity is not known. Points from the study as a whole: It appeared that ankylosing spondylitis blood was characterized by a TCR beta motif of roughly 8 highly homologous variants. There were earlier reports of some motif variants in reactive arthritis synovial fluid and blood. There was reportedly significant enrichment of clones that were disease-linked in matched ankylosing spondylitis synovial fluid.

The receptor was derived from a male donor with ankylosing spondylitis. The specimen was blood, either unsorted or a sorted T cell fraction (not recorded which). The chain links TRBV28 to TRBJ1-1, with no clear D. The CDR3 spells CASSLIAGDTEAFF. DNA of the CDR3: TGTGCCAGCAGCCTTATAGCTGGGGACACTGAAGCTTTCTTT.